This entry lists 19 T cell receptor beta chains sequenced from one sample in a study of T cell repertoires in cytomegalovirus infection. TCRdb reanalysed the reads using MiXCR and keeps one entry per CDR3 protein. The sample lists about 160,000 distinct CDR3 sequences; approximately 17% were seen once. The sample taken for sequencing was CD8+ T cells from PBMCs. The receptors come from a human donor in good health (CMV status not recorded). Some clones in this sample may be carry-over from other donors' samples.

The chain is built from TRBV6-5 and TRBJ2-1; D call uncertain. The CDR3 consists of 15 residues. Trimming took off 5 bases at V and 0 bases at J, with 11 bases between the two ends. The germline CDR1 and CDR2 sequences are MNHEY and SVGAGI. The CDR3 sequence is CASSVGPSSYNEQFF. In nucleotides, the CDR3 is TGTGCCAGCAGTGTGGGCCCTAGCTCCTACAATGAGCAGTTCTTC.

This chain links TRBV6-8 with TRBJ2-1; unclear D gene. CDR3 size: 12 residues. The germline V gene has CDR1 MNHGY and CDR2 SAAAGT. V dropped 2 bases and J dropped 9 bases, with 8 bases sitting between them. CDR3 DNA sequence: TGTGCCAGCAGTTACCCCGAACCTGAGCAGTTCTTC. It yields the protein CASSYPEPEQFF.

This clonotype turned up a few times. CDR3 sequence reads: CASSQEPTGDGNQPQHF. Written as DNA, the CDR3 is TGTGCCAGCAGCCAAGAACCGACAGGCGATGGCAATCAGCCCCAGCATTTT. This chain joins TRBV7-8 and TRBJ1-5, with D maybe TRBD1 (6 bases). This CDR3 is built from 17 residues. V was shortened by 5 bases and J by 2 bases, with 19 bases between the two germline ends. Per germline, CDR1 SGHVS and CDR2 FQNEAQ. The whole variable domain, remainder taken from reference TRBV7-8 and TRBJ1-5, is GAGVSQSPRYKVAKRGQDVALRCDPISGHVSLFWYQQALGQGPEFLTYFQNEAQLDKSGLPSDRFFAERPEGSVSTLKIQRTQQEDSAVYLCASSQEPTGDGNQPQHFGDGTRLSIL.

This clonotype was recorded many times. The chain uses TRBV7-2 and TRBJ2-1, with 8 bases that match TRBD2. V lost 4 bases and J lost 7; bases outside the gene matches: 12. The CDR3 runs 16 residues. CDR1 is SGHTA, CDR2 FQGNSA, per germline. CDR3 DNA: TGTGCCAGCAGCTCGAGCGGGAGTAGAAGTAGGAATGAGCAGTTCTTC. Residues: CASSSSGSRSRNEQFF.

This clonotype was picked up a small number of times. The chain has TRBV11-3 and TRBJ2-3; 14 nucleotides align to TRBD2. Germline V gene sequence: CDR1 SGHNT, CDR2 YENEEA. CDR3 length equals 13 residues. The V and J ends lost 8 bases and 5 bases, in that order; junction bases with no gene match: 0. DNA for the CDR3: TGTGCCAGCGGGACTAGCGGGGGAGATACGCAGTATTTT. Translating it yields CASGTSGGDTQYF. Looking up the rest from reference TRBV11-3 and TRBJ2-3 gives the full variable domain: EAGVVQSPRYKIIEKKQPVAFWCNPISGHNTLYWYLQNLGQGPELLIRYENEEAVDDSQLPKDRFSAERLKGVDSTLKIQPAELGDSAVYLCASGTSGGDTQYFGPGTRLTVL.

This clonotype was counted between two and nine times. This sequence joins TRBV27 and TRBJ2-3, with a tentative D call TRBD1 (7 bases). Trimming removed 8 bases at V and 4 bases at J, with 19 bases between. The CDR3 length is 15 residues. CDR1 is MNHEY, CDR2 SMNVEV, per germline (reference sequence). The CDR3 is CASGGTAVLPDTQYF. The CDR3 bases are TGTGCCAGCGGGGGGACAGCGGTTCTCCCAGATACGCAGTATTTT.

This clonotype appeared a few times. This chain joins TRBV20-1 and TRBJ2-5, with D possibly being TRBD2 (5 bases). V was trimmed by 2 bases and J by 0 bases, leaving 10 bases between them. Germline loops: CDR1 DFQATT, CDR2 SNEGSKA (reference sequence). The CDR3 has 14 residues. CDR3 sequence (DNA): TGCAGTGCTAGAAGTGGACTGTACCAAGAGACCCAGTACTTC. Translating it yields CSARSGLYQETQYF.

V and J are TRBV7-2 and TRBJ2-7; 8 bases line up with TRBD2. This CDR3 spans 14 amino acids. Germline CDR1 SGHTA, CDR2 FQGNSA. V shed 4 bases and J 2 bases; nucleotides not matched to a gene: 4. For the CDR3, the DNA is TGTGCCAGCAGCTCTCCGGGACTAGCCTACGAGCAGTACTTC. It specifies CASSSPGLAYEQYF.

The chain combines TRBV28 with TRBJ1-6; 9 nucleotides match TRBD1. V was pared by 7 bases and J by 8 bases, with 9 bases of the junction left unmatched. The germline V gene has CDR1 MDHEN and CDR2 SYDVKM. This CDR3 has 15 amino acids. CDR3 residues: CASIGWTGDYSPLHF. CDR3 nucleotides: TGTGCCAGCATTGGTTGGACAGGGGATTATTCACCCCTCCACTTT.

This chain connects TRBV4-1 to TRBJ2-3; no clear D gene. With 0 bases removed from V and 6 bases from J, the gap between germline ends came to 10 bases. The CDR3 extends over 14 amino acids. Germline V gene data show CDR1 as MGHRA and CDR2 as YSYEKL. The CDR3: CASSQERERDTQYF. The DNA of the CDR3 is TGCGCCAGCAGCCAAGAGAGAGAAAGGGATACGCAGTATTTT.

V usage is TRBV7-2 and J usage is TRBJ1-1; D might be TRBD1 (5 bases). This CDR3 contains 15 residues. The germline gives CDR1 SGHTA, CDR2 FQGNSA. Trimming took off 3 bases at V and 7 bases at J, with 18 bases between the two ends. The CDR3 nucleotides are TGTGCCAGCAGCTTCTGGACATGGGGCGGGGATGAAGCTTTCTTT. It encodes CASSFWTWGGDEAFF.

This clonotype came up many times. The rearrangement joins TRBV7-9 to TRBJ2-7, with 7 bases aligning to TRBD2. CDR3 length: 15 amino acids. Germline CDR1 reads SEHNR; CDR2 reads FQNEAQ (reference sequence). The J segment lost 2 bases and the V segment lost 2 bases, leaving 6 bases of the junction unmatched. The CDR3 here is CASSLSLAEAYEQYF. As DNA, the CDR3 is TGTGCCAGCAGCTTAAGCCTAGCGGAAGCCTACGAGCAGTACTTC.

This clonotype has a handful of counts. The chain carries TRBV7-9 and TRBJ2-7, with TRBD2 as a possible D gene (5 bases). The CDR3 consists of 15 residues. V lost 5 bases, J lost 2 bases, and 16 bases lay in between. Germline values: CDR1 SEHNR, CDR2 FQNEAQ (reference sequence). The CDR3 region has the DNA TGTGCCAGCAGCGACCCCGGGGTCAAACCCTACGAGCAGTACTTC. This sequence encodes CASSDPGVKPYEQYF.

The V and J genes are TRBV28 and TRBJ2-2; tentatively, D is TRBD1 or TRBD2 (5 bases each). Germline lookup yields CDR1 MDHEN and CDR2 SYDVKM. This CDR3 has 14 residues. Trimming cost V 3 bases and J 6 bases, with 11 bases left between them. CDR3 in DNA: TGTGCCAGCAGTTTTAGGGACCGGGCCGGGGAGCTGTTTTTT. This encodes CASSFRDRAGELFF.

The chain combines TRBV6-6 with TRBJ1-2; no firm D call. Per the germline V gene, CDR1 is MNHNY and CDR2 is SVGAGI (reference sequence). V lost 7 bases and J 3 bases, leaving 3 bases between the germline ends. The CDR3 runs to 10 residues. The CDR3 DNA is TGTGCCAGCAAGGACTATGGCTACACCTTC. Amino acid sequence: CASKDYGYTF.

Many counts were recorded for this clonotype. The V gene is TRBV6-5, the J gene TRBJ2-5; no clear D gene. The CDR3 totals 12 residues. Germline V gives CDR1 MNHEY, CDR2 SVGAGI. Trimming stripped 6 bases from V and 5 bases from J, with 10 bases between. CDR3 bases: TGTGCCAGCAGACCCTCGGAGGAGACCCAGTACTTC. Protein: CASRPSEETQYF.

This clonotype was detected a few times. The chain recombines TRBV9 with TRBJ2-3; 9 bases are a match to TRBD2. After removal of 3 bases from V and 7 bases from J, the junction contained 15 bases not matched to a gene. Germline CDR1 reads SGDLS; CDR2 reads YYNGEE. The CDR3 sequence is 17 residues long. CDR3 sequence: CASSATLTSGGPYTQYF. In DNA form, the CDR3 reads TGTGCCAGCAGCGCGACCCTGACTAGCGGAGGACCGTATACGCAGTATTTT.

The chain carries TRBV7-2 and TRBJ1-1; the match to TRBD1 covers 10 bases. The V gene end was trimmed by 5 bases and the J gene end by 7 bases; junction bases not matched to a gene: 7. The germline V gene encodes CDR1 SGHTA and CDR2 FQGNSA. The CDR3 has 14 amino acids. CDR3: CASSQGTGVLEAFF. CDR3 DNA sequence: TGTGCCAGCAGCCAAGGGACAGGGGTTCTTGAAGCTTTCTTT.

This clonotype came up a few times. J is TRBJ2-3 and V is TRBV6-1; unclear D gene. The germline V gene encodes CDR1 MNHNS and CDR2 SASEGT. V was trimmed by 6 bases and J by 4 bases, leaving 5 bases between them. The CDR3 has 11 residues. The chain's CDR3 is CASRSADTQYF. As DNA, the CDR3 is TGTGCCAGCAGAAGTGCAGATACGCAGTATTTT.